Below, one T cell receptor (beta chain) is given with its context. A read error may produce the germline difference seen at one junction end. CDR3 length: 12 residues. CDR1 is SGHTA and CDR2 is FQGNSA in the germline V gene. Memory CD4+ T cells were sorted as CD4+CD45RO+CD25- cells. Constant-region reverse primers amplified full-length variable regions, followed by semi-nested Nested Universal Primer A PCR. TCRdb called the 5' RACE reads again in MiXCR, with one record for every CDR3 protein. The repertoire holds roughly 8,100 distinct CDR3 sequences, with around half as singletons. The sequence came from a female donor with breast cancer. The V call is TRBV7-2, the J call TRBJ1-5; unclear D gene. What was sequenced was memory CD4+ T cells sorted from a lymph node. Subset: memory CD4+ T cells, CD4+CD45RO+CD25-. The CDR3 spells CASILGVGAQHF. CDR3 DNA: TGTGCCAGCATCTTAGGTGTCGGGGCCCAGCATTTT.